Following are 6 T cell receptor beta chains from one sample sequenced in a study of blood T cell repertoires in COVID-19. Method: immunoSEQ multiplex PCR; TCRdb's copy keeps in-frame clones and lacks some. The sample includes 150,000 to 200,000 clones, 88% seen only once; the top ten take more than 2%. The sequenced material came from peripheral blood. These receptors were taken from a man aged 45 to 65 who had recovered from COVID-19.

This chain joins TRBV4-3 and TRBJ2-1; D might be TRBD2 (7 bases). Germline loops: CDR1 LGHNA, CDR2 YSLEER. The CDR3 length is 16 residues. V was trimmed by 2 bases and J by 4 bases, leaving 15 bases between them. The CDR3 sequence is CASSQSLGGAYNEQFF. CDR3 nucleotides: TGCGCCAGCAGCCAATCACTAGGGGGGGCGTACAATGAGCAGTTCTTC.

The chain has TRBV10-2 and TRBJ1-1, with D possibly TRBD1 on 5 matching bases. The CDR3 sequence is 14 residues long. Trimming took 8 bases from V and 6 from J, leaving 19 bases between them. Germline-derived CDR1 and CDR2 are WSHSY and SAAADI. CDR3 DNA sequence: TGCGCCAGCGCCGACAGTTTCGCCAGGCCTGAAGCTTTCTTT. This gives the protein CASADSFARPEAFF.

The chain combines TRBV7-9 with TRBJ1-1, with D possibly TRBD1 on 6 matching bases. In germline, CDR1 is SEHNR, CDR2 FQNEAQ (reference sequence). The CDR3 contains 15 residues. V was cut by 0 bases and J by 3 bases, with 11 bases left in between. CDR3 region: CASSLAENRDTEAFF. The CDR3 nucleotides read TGTGCCAGCAGCTTAGCGGAAAACAGGGACACTGAAGCTTTCTTT.

The CDR3 region is CASSQGWSGQGDEQFF. The CDR3 DNA follows: TGTGCCAGCAGCCAAGGGTGGTCGGGACAGGGCGATGAGCAGTTCTTC. V gene TRBV3-1 (or the pseudogene TRBV3-2) combines with J gene TRBJ2-1; 9 bases map to TRBD1. The germline gives CDR1 LGHDT, CDR2 YNNKEL (reference sequence). This CDR3 spans 16 amino acids. V trimming: 1 base; J trimming: 8 bases; junction bases outside the gene matches: 9.

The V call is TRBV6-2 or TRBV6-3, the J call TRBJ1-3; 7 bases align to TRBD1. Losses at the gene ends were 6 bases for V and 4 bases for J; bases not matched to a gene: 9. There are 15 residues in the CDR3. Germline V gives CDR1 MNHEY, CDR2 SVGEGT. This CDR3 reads CASSSPGTAGNTIYF. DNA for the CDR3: TGTGCCAGCAGCTCCCCCGGGACAGCGGGAAACACCATATATTTT.

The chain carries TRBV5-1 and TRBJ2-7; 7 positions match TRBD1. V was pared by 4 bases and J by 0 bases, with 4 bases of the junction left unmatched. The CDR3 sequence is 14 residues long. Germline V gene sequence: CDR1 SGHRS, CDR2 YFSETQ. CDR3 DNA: TGCGCCAGCAGCCCCACAGGGGTCTCCTACGAGCAGTACTTC. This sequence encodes CASSPTGVSYEQYF.